This T cell receptor (beta chain) was captured by sequencing in a study of technical replicates of blood from a handful of donors. The protocol was immunoSEQ multiplex PCR, while the TCRdb copy is restricted to in-frame clones and leaves out a portion. The top ten clones hold roughly 5% of a sample with 70,000 or so clones, approximately 88% of them seen once. The CDR3 runs to 16 residues. Germline CDR1 and CDR2: SGHVS and FNYEAQ. V gave up 3 bases and J gave up 1 base, with 13 bases separating them. The clonotype comes from a human donor in good health. Some clones in this sample may be carry-over from other donors' samples. Material for sequencing was PBMCs. The V and J genes are TRBV7-6 and TRBJ1-3; a possible D gene is TRBD1 (6 bases). This CDR3 reads CASSFTTGRSGNTIYF. CDR3 in DNA: TGTGCCAGCAGCTTTACTACAGGGCGATCTGGAAACACCATATATTTT.